Included here is one T cell receptor beta chain sequence, with context. Looked up from germline, CDR1 is SGHNT and CDR2 is YYREEE (reference sequence). This CDR3 is built from 17 residues. J was trimmed by 1 base and V by 1 base; bases with no gene match: 6. PCR used 60 Vbeta primers and 13 Jbeta primers. Only in-frame clones appear in the TCRdb table, and some are missing; sequencing was by immunoSEQ multiplex PCR. The table shows about 67,000 clones, with around 87% occurring only once. This specimen belongs to a study of cytomegalovirus exposure and HLA in healthy donors. Material: PBMCs. This rearrangement joins TRBV5-4 to TRBJ2-3; 10 bases are shared with TRBD2. The receptor was derived from a woman in her twenties or thirties in good health and CMV-seropositive. CDR3 region: CASSLLPTSGGTDTQYF. DNA of the CDR3: TGTGCCAGCAGCTTGCTCCCAACTAGCGGGGGCACAGATACGCAGTATTTT.